This TCR beta chain was sequenced in a study of CD8+CD57+ T cells in acquired aplastic anemia. As for the study in general: DNA per sorted CD4+ or CD8+ sample ranged about 0.18 to 30 ug, averaging roughly 3.2 ug.

Trimming cost V 10 bases and J 7 bases; bases outside gene matches: 13. The CDR3 extends over 15 amino acids. Germline loops: CDR1 ENHRY, CDR2 SYGVKD. With respect to this clonotype: Antigen: not known. A much larger clone lies one base from this, so it may be a read error. The missing conserved phenylalanine or tryptophan at the end of this CDR3 makes a read error likely.

Regarding the study as a whole: Patients were compared with controls for CD8+ Simpson's diversity, and no significant difference emerged. Almost 30 sequences, all CD8+ CDR3, were shared between patients and controls.

TCR beta VDJ combinations and CDR3 sequences were profiled from genomic DNA. MiXCR, run by TCRdb on the reads, gives a single entry per CDR3 protein. The sample holds approximately 150,000 distinct CDR3 sequences, 47% seen once. An expansion of CD8+CD57+ cells by flow cytometry had been shown in patients chosen for sequencing. Sampling of blood occurred while the patients had still received no therapy. The sample taken for sequencing was sorted CD4+, CD8+, or CD8+CD57+ T cells (not recorded which) from PBMCs. V usage is TRBV10-3 and J usage is TRBJ2-1; 10 nucleotides align to TRBD2. The TCR sequence derives from a human donor with aplastic anemia. The CDR3 DNA is TGTGCCAGCTCAGATAGCGGGGGGTACAGGAATGAGCAGTTCTGC. Its protein product is CASSDSGGYRNEQFC.